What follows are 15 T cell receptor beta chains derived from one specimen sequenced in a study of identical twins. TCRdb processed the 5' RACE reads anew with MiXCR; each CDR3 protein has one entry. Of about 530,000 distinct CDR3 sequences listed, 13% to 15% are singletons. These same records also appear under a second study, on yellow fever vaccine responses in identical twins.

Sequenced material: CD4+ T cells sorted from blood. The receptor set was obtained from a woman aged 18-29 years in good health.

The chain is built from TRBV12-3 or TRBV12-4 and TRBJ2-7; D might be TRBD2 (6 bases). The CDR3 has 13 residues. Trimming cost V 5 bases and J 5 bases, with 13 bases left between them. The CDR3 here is CASSPGLLNEQYF. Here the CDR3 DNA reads TGTGCCAGCAGTCCCGGACTATTGAACGAGCAGTACTTC.

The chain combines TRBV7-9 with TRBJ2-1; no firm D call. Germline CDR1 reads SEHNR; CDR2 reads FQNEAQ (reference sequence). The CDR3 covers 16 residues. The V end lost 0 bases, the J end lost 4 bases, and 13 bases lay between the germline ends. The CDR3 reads CASSLAYFGPYNEQFF. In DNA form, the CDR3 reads TGTGCCAGCAGCTTAGCTTACTTTGGGCCATACAATGAGCAGTTCTTC.

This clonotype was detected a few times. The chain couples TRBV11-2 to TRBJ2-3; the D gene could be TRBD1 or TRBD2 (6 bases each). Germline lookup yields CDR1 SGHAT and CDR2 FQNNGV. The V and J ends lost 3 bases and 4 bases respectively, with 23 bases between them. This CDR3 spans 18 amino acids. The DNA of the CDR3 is TGTGCCAGCAGCTTGGACTACAGGGTGGCCCCGTCCCCAGATACGCAGTATTTT. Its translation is CASSLDYRVAPSPDTQYF.

CDR3 DNA sequence: TGTGCCAGCAGCCCGAGGGGGCGAAACAATGAGCAGTTCTTC. It translates to CASSPRGRNNEQFF. The V gene is TRBV7-6, the J gene TRBJ2-1; 7 bases map to TRBD1. Per germline, CDR1 SGHVS and CDR2 FNYEAQ. J lost 5 bases, V lost 5 bases, and 6 bases had no gene match. The CDR3 contains 14 residues.

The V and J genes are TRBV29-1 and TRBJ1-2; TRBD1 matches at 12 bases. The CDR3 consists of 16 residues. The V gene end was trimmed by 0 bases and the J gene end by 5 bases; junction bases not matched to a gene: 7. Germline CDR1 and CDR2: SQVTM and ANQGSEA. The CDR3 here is CSVEDVMGQGAYGYTF. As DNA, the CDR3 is TGCAGCGTTGAAGATGTAATGGGACAGGGGGCGTATGGCTACACCTTC.

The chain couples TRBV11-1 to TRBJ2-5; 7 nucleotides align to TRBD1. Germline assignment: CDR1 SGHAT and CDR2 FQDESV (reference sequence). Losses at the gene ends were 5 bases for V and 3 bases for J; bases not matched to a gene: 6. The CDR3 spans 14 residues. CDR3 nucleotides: TGTGCCAGCAGCCCCCGGACAGGAAAAGAGACCCAGTACTTC. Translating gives CASSPRTGKETQYF.

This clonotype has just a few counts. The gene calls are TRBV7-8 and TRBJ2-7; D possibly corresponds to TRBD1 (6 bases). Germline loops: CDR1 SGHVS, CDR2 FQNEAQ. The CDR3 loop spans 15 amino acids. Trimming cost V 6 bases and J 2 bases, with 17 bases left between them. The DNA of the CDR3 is TGTGCCAGCAGTCGATCAAAGGACAGACCCTACGAGCAGTACTTC. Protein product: CASSRSKDRPYEQYF.

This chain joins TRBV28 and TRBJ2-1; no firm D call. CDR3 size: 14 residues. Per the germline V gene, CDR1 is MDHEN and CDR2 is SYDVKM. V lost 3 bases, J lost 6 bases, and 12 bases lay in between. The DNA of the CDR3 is TGTGCCAGCAGTTTGGCCCTCCCCCGCAATGAGCAGTTCTTC. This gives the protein CASSLALPRNEQFF.

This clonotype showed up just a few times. This chain's CDR3 is CASSLDSQFPLHF. The CDR3 nucleotides read TGTGCCAGCAGTTTAGACAGCCAGTTCCCCCTCCACTTT. This chain connects TRBV12-3 or TRBV12-4 to TRBJ1-6; no reliable D call. Trimming shortened V by 1 base and J by 13 bases, and 11 bases separated the two germline ends. This CDR3 is 13 amino acids long.

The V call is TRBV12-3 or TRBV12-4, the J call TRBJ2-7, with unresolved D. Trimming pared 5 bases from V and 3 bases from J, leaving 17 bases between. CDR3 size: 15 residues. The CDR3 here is CASSPLSESYYEQYF. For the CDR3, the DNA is TGTGCCAGCAGTCCTCTTAGTGAATCCTACTACGAGCAGTACTTC.

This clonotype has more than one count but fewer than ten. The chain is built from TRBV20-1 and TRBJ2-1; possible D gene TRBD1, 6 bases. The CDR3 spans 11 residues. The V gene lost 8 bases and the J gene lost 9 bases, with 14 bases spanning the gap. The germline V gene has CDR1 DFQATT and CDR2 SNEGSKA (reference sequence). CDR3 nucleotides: TGCAGTTCCTCCACAGGGTCTGAGCAGTTCTTC. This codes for CSSSTGSEQFF.

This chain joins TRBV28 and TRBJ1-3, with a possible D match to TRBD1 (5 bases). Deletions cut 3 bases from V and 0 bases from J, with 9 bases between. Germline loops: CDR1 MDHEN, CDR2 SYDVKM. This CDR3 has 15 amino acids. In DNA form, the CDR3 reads TGTGCCAGCAGTTTGGGGCTTAGCTCTGGAAACACCATATATTTT. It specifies CASSLGLSSGNTIYF.

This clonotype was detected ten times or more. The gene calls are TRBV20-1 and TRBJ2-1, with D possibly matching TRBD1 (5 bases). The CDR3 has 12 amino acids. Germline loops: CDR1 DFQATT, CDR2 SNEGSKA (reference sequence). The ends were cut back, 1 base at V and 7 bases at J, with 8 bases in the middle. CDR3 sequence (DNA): TGCAGTGCTAGAGGGGGCTGGAATGAGCAGTTCTTC. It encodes CSARGGWNEQFF.

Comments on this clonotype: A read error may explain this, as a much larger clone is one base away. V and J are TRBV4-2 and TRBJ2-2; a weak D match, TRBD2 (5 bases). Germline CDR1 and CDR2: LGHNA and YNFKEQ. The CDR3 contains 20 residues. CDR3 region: CASRDRRTNLGQGGTGEPFF. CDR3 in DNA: TGTGCCAGCAGGGACCGTCGCACGAACCTGGGTCAAGGTGGCACCGGGGAGCCGTTTTTT.

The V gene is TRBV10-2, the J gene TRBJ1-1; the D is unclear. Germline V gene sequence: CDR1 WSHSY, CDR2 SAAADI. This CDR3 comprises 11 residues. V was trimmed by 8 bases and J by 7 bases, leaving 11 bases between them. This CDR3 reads CASLGVSEAFF. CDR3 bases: TGCGCCAGCCTAGGAGTGAGTGAAGCTTTCTTT.